A selection of T cell receptor beta chains follows, all from one sample in a study of blood T cell repertoires in COVID-19. Method: immunoSEQ multiplex PCR; TCRdb's copy keeps in-frame clones and lacks some. The sample has around 500,000 clones, approximately 86% seen once. Sequencing was done on a sample of PBMCs or T cells enriched from blood (not recorded which). Every receptor here comes from a woman between 55 and 75 years old who had recovered from COVID-19. The CDR3 runs from the conserved cysteine through the conserved F or W. The D gene is left open where the match is weak. A row's size may be missing; if present it is once, few, many or a size class.

v_gene	abundance	d_gene	j_gene	CDR3nt	CDR3aa
TRBV3-1/TRBV3-2	.	TRBD2	TRBJ2-2	TGTGCCAGCGGGACTAGCGGCAGCACCGGGGAGCTGTTTTTT	CASGTSGSTGELFF
TRBV10-2	.	TRBD1	TRBJ1-5	TGCGCCAGCAGTTTACAGGGGAGCAATCAGCCCCAGCATTTT	CASSLQGSNQPQHF
TRBV3-1/TRBV3-2	.	.	TRBJ1-1	TGTGCCAGCAGCCCCCCAGGGGAGACTGAAGCTTTCTTT	CASSPPGETEAFF
TRBV5-1	.	TRBD1	TRBJ1-2	TGCGCCAGCAGCTTAACAGGGGGCGCAGAAATCGGCTACACCTTC	CASSLTGGAEIGYTF
TRBV7-8	.	.	TRBJ1-1	TGTGCCAGCAGCTTAAGAGGCATAGTCAGTAGAGCTCTGACGAACACTGAAGCTTTCTTT	CASSLRGIVSRALTNTEAFF
TRBV19	once	TRBD1	TRBJ2-2	TGTGCCAGTAGTACCCGGACAGGGTTTTCCAACACCGGGGAGCTGTTTTTT	CASSTRTGFSNTGELFF
TRBV6-5	.	.	TRBJ1-1	TGTGCCAGCAGTAGGCTGGGACATACGAACACTGAAGCTTTCTTT	CASSRLGHTNTEAFF
TRBV19	.	TRBD1	TRBJ1-1	TGTGCCAGTAGTCAGGACAGGTGGAGGACTGAAGCTTTCTTT	CASSQDRWRTEAFF
TRBV11-2	.	TRBD1	TRBJ1-6	TGTGCCAGCAGCTGGACAGGGACCCTTTATAATTCACCCCTCCACTTT	CASSWTGTLYNSPLHF
TRBV3-1/TRBV3-2	.	.	TRBJ2-5	TGTGCCAGCAGCCAGGGGGGAATCGAGACCCAGTACTTC	CASSQGGIETQYF
TRBV29-1	.	.	TRBJ1-1	TGCAGCGTTGATTCTCACACTGAAGCTTTCTTT	CSVDSHTEAFF
TRBV25-1	.	.	TRBJ2-5	TGTGCCAGCAGTGAAAGGGGATTTCAGACCCAGTACTTC	CASSERGFQTQYF
TRBV13	.	.	TRBJ2-6	TGTGCCAGCAGCTACCCTACTGCAGCGGGGGCCAACGTCCTGACTTTC	CASSYPTAAGANVLTF
TRBV5-4	.	.	TRBJ2-3	TGTGCCAGCAGCGCCCTTGGGGAGGTAGATACGCAGTATTTT	CASSALGEVDTQYF
TRBV5-1	.	.	TRBJ1-2	TGCGCCAGCAGGGCGGGGGCCACTTTCTATGGCTACACCTTC	CASRAGATFYGYTF
TRBV7-9	.	.	TRBJ1-1	TGTGCCAGCAGGGGTCTGCGGGATAAGGATGTATTAGGGAACACTGAAGCTTTCTTT	CASRGLRDKDVLGNTEAFF
TRBV19	.	.	TRBJ1-6	TGTGCCAGTAGTATTACAGGACAGTTTAATTCACCCCTCCACTTT	CASSITGQFNSPLHF
TRBV3-1/TRBV3-2	.	TRBD2	TRBJ2-3	TGTGCCAGCAGCCCCTTTAGCGGGGGCCCGCAGGGGAATACGCAGTATTTT	CASSPFSGGPQGNTQYF
TRBV2	.	.	TRBJ2-3	TGTGCCAGCAGTGATCGAGGTGTTGTCCGGGTCCGGCGCACAGATACGCAGTATTTT	CASSDRGVVRVRRTDTQYF
TRBV6-4	.	.	TRBJ1-2	TGTGCCAGCAGAGGAGGAGTTGGCTATGGCTACACCTTC	CASRGGVGYGYTF
TRBV5-1	.	.	TRBJ1-1	TGCGCCAGCCGCCAAGCGGGGGCGGTGGAAGCTTTCTTT	CASRQAGAVEAFF
TRBV13	.	.	TRBJ2-2	TGTGCCAGCAGCCCCGGGTCCTACGACGGGGAGCTGTTTTTT	CASSPGSYDGELFF
TRBV7-6	.	TRBD2	TRBJ2-2	TGTGCCAGCAGCCCCCGGGGGGGGCGATCGAACACCGGGGAGCTGTTTTTT	CASSPRGGRSNTGELFF
TRBV3-1/TRBV3-2	.	.	TRBJ1-2	TGTGCCAGCAGCCAACGAACAGGGTTCGGCTACACCTTC	CASSQRTGFGYTF
TRBV5-1	.	.	TRBJ1-1	TGCGCCAGCAGCTCAACAGTGAACACTGAAGCTTTCTTT	CASSSTVNTEAFF
TRBV30	.	.	TRBJ1-5	TGTGCCTGGAGTTTGAAAGGAGGGGCCCTAAGCAATCAGCCCCAGCATTTT	CAWSLKGGALSNQPQHF
TRBV19	.	TRBD1	TRBJ2-2	TGTGCCAGTAGTATAGGACAGGGATGGGGCGGGGAGCTGTTTTTT	CASSIGQGWGGELFF
TRBV3-1/TRBV3-2	.	TRBD2	TRBJ2-2	TGTGCCAGCAGCCCAGGTAGCGGGGGGGCGAACACCGGGGAGCTGTTTTTT	CASSPGSGGANTGELFF
TRBV10-3	.	.	TRBJ1-5	TGTGCCATCAGCGAACTCAGGGATCAGCCCCAGCATTTT	CAISELRDQPQHF
TRBV18	.	TRBD1	TRBJ2-6	TGTGCCAGCTCACGGTACCAGGGGGCTGATTCTGGGGCCAACGTCCTGACTTTC	CASSRYQGADSGANVLTF
TRBV18	.	.	TRBJ2-5	TGTGCCAGCTCACCATTGTCTATGTCGACAGAACAAGAGACCCAGTACTTC	CASSPLSMSTEQETQYF
TRBV18	.	TRBD1	TRBJ1-1	TGTGCCAGCTCACCATCACAGGGGGGGATCGGGGCTTTCTTT	CASSPSQGGIGAFF
TRBV18	.	.	TRBJ2-7	TGTGCCAGCTCACTAACGACTAGAGCCTACGAGCAGTACTTC	CASSLTTRAYEQYF
TRBV29-1	.	.	TRBJ1-1	TGCAGCGTTAACCCCGGGGGGGCGCGCAACACTGAAGCTTTCTTT	CSVNPGGARNTEAFF
TRBV7-2	.	.	TRBJ1-1	TGTGCCAGCAGCTACCGGGACACTGAAGCTTTCTTT	CASSYRDTEAFF
TRBV24-1	.	TRBD2	TRBJ2-1	TGTGCCACCAGTGATTCCAGCGGGGGGCCGTCTCGGAACAATGAGCAGTTCTTC	CATSDSSGGPSRNNEQFF
TRBV3-1/TRBV3-2	.	.	TRBJ1-5	TGTGCCAGCTCTCCTACACAGGGAGGCAATCAGCCCCAGCATTTT	CASSPTQGGNQPQHF
TRBV11-2	.	.	TRBJ2-7	TGTGCCAGCAGCCTAGGAGGAAACTCCTACGAGCAGTACTTC	CASSLGGNSYEQYF
TRBV9	once	TRBD2	TRBJ2-7	TGTGCCAGCAGCGTAGGTAGCGGGGGGGCCTACGAGCAGTACTTC	CASSVGSGGAYEQYF
TRBV2	.	.	TRBJ1-2	TGTGCCAGCAGGGCAGGGGATGGCTACACCTTC	CASRAGDGYTF
TRBV27	.	.	TRBJ1-6	TGTGCCAGCTCATCGGGATTTTCCAATTCACCCCTCCACTTT	CASSSGFSNSPLHF
TRBV6-5	.	TRBD1	TRBJ1-2	TGTGCCAGCAGTTTACAGGGGGCACCCTCATATGGCTACACCTTC	CASSLQGAPSYGYTF
TRBV2	few	.	TRBJ1-2	TGTGCCAGCAGTCAGGGAGGCGACTATGGCTACACCTTC	CASSQGGDYGYTF
TRBV30	.	.	TRBJ1-6	TGTGCCTGGAGTGTGGGGCAGGGCGGACGTTCACCCCTCCACTTT	CAWSVGQGGRSPLHF
TRBV7-2	once	TRBD1	TRBJ2-2	TGTGCCAGCAGCTGGGGACAGACCGGGGAGCTGTTTTTT	CASSWGQTGELFF
TRBV6-5	.	TRBD2	TRBJ2-3	TGTGCCAGCACTAGCGGGGGTGGCACAGATACGCAGTATTTT	CASTSGGGTDTQYF
TRBV10-3	.	.	TRBJ2-1	TGTGCCATCAGTAACCGGGATGAGCAGTTCTTC	CAISNRDEQFF
TRBV18	.	.	TRBJ2-3	TGTGCCAGCTCACCACTGGCAGGGGGCACAGATACGCAGTATTTT	CASSPLAGGTDTQYF
TRBV27	.	TRBD1	TRBJ1-3	TGTGCCAGCAGTTTCAGGGGGCAAGGAAACACCATATATTTT	CASSFRGQGNTIYF
TRBV2	.	TRBD1	TRBJ1-1	TGTGCCAGCAGCATTCGACAGGGGGCTATGAACACTGAAGCTTTCTTT	CASSIRQGAMNTEAFF